Listed here are 14 T cell receptor beta chains from one sample, sequenced in a study of CD8 T cells in Susac syndrome. The RNA input was about 0.45 to 1 ug, and it was reverse transcribed with random hexamers. Each CDR3 protein is one row after TCRdb ran MiXCR on the immunoSEQ multiplex PCR reads. The sample shows about 160,000 distinct CDR3 sequences, approximately 93% of them seen only once. The sample was CD4+ T cells from PBMCs. The receptors originated from a human donor with multiple sclerosis.

The genes are TRBV5-6 and TRBJ1-4; the D is unclear. The CDR3 is made up of 14 amino acids. Between the trimmed V and J ends, which lost 0 bases and 11 bases, there was a span of 14 bases. CDR1 and CDR2 from the germline V gene are SGHDT and YYEEEE. The CDR3, as DNA: TGTGCCAGCAGCTTGGACAGAATCTCCGGGAAACTGTTTTTT. It codes for CASSLDRISGKLFF.

V gene TRBV7-3 combines with J gene TRBJ2-2; TRBD1 aligns across 9 bases. Germline V gene data show CDR1 as SGHTA and CDR2 as FQGTGA. V was pared by 4 bases and J by 1 base, with 1 base of the junction left unmatched. The CDR3 length is 15 residues. The CDR3 spells CASSSGQGNTGELFF. CDR3 nucleotides: TGTGCCAGCAGCTCGGGACAGGGGAACACCGGGGAGCTGTTTTTT.

The CDR3 DNA follows: TGCAGTGCTAGTAGGGACTTCTACTACAATGAGCAGTTCTTC. As protein: CSASRDFYYNEQFF. The rearrangement links TRBV20-1 to TRBJ2-1; a weak D match, TRBD2 (6 bases). V lost 3 bases, J lost 3 bases, and 12 bases lay in between. The germline V gene encodes CDR1 DFQATT and CDR2 SNEGSKA (reference sequence). The CDR3 is 14 residues long.

The rearrangement links TRBV4-2 to TRBJ2-7, with 12 bases aligning to TRBD1. The CDR3 extends over 16 amino acids. Germline assignment: CDR1 LGHNA and CDR2 YNFKEQ. Trimming cost V 4 bases and J 2 bases; bases outside gene matches: 6. In DNA, the CDR3 is TGTGCCAGCAGCCGCGGGGGACAGGGGGCCACCTACGAGCAGTACTTC. Its translation is CASSRGGQGATYEQYF.

The chain joins TRBV6-6 to TRBJ2-7, with 12 bases identical to TRBD2. This CDR3 contains 16 residues. The germline V gene has CDR1 MNHNY and CDR2 SVGAGI (reference sequence). The junction had 5 bases not matched to a gene; V was cut back by 0 bases and J by 5 bases. The CDR3 sequence is CASSYSTSGRSHEQYF. DNA for the CDR3: TGTGCCAGCAGTTACTCGACTAGCGGGAGATCACACGAGCAGTACTTC.

The V call is TRBV13, the J call TRBJ2-4; D is possibly TRBD2 (5 bases). This CDR3 spans 14 amino acids. Trimming stripped 6 bases from V and 0 bases from J, with 9 bases between. Germline assignment: CDR1 PRHDT and CDR2 FYEKMQ (reference sequence). CDR3 sequence (DNA): TGTGCCAGCAGGCGGGTACTAGCCAAAAACATTCAGTACTTC. The encoded protein is CASRRVLAKNIQYF. The variable domain in full, completed from reference TRBV13 and TRBJ2-4, reads AAGVIQSPRHLIKEKRETATLKCYPIPRHDTVYWYQQGPGQDPQFLISFYEKMQSDKGSIPDRFSAQQFSDYHSELNMSSLELGDSALYFCASRRVLAKNIQYFGAGTRLSVL.

This chain links TRBV18 with TRBJ1-4; D not resolved. The CDR3 extends over 15 amino acids. The V and J ends lost 0 bases and 8 bases respectively, with 13 bases between them. Per the germline V gene, CDR1 is KGHSH and CDR2 is LQKENI. The CDR3 reads CASSPPAMAKEKLFF. The CDR3 region has the DNA TGTGCCAGCTCACCACCGGCAATGGCGAAGGAAAAACTGTTTTTT.

The genes are TRBV6-6 and TRBJ2-3, with D hard to call. V shed 5 bases and J shed 4 bases, with 7 bases lying between them. Germline-derived CDR1 and CDR2 are MNHNY and SVGAGI (reference sequence). The CDR3 is 12 amino acids. The chain's CDR3 is CASSRAPDTQYF. The CDR3 DNA follows: TGTGCCAGCAGTAGAGCCCCAGATACGCAGTATTTT.

The chain uses TRBV10-3 and TRBJ2-7, with TRBD2 identical over 7 bases. Trimming at V came to 2 bases and at J to 3 bases, leaving 1 base not matched to a gene. Germline loops: CDR1 ENHRY, CDR2 SYGVKD. The CDR3 has 13 amino acids. This CDR3 reads CAISEGLVYEQYF. DNA of the CDR3: TGTGCCATCAGTGAGGGACTAGTCTACGAGCAGTACTTC.

The chain links TRBV3-1 to TRBJ2-7; D uncertain. CDR3 length: 14 amino acids. CDR1 is LGHDT, CDR2 YNNKEL, per germline (reference sequence). Trimming took off 0 bases at V and 5 bases at J, with 11 bases between the two ends. In DNA, the CDR3 is TGTGCCAGCAGCCAAGAGCCGATGGTCAACGAGCAGTACTTC. Residues: CASSQEPMVNEQYF.

Of note for this clonotype: At one of its ends the junction is not consistent with the germline gene, which may arise from a read error. The CDR3 DNA sequence: TGTGCCAGCAGTTCCCAGGGGTACGAGCAGTACTTC. The encoded protein is CASSSQGYEQYF. The chain has TRBV5-1 and TRBJ2-7; perhaps TRBD1 as D (6 bases). The V gene's germline CDR1 is SGHRS and CDR2 YFSETQ. CDR3 size: 12 residues.

The chain employs TRBV7-2 and TRBJ2-7, with TRBD2 as a possible D gene (6 bases). Germline assignment: CDR1 SGHTA and CDR2 FQGNSA. CDR3 size: 13 residues. Trimming removed 5 bases at V and 9 bases at J, with 17 bases between. CDR3 sequence (DNA): TGTGCCAGCAGCCCCTACCAGGAGGGCAGGCAGTACTTC. Protein: CASSPYQEGRQYF.

This rearrangement joins TRBV6-5 to TRBJ2-7; D uncertain. Per germline, CDR1 MNHEY and CDR2 SVGAGI. The CDR3 covers 13 residues. V lost 3 bases and J lost 2, with 8 bases in between. As DNA, the CDR3 is TGTGCCAGCAGTTATGGTAGGACCTACGAGCAGTACTTC. It codes for CASSYGRTYEQYF.

The chain carries TRBV10-3 and TRBJ1-2, with D possibly being TRBD1 (5 bases). This CDR3 comprises 14 residues. CDR1 is ENHRY and CDR2 is SYGVKD in the germline V gene. Between the trimmed V and J ends, which lost 10 bases and 7 bases, there was a span of 22 bases. The chain's CDR3 is CASRDGQEKGGYTF. In DNA form, the CDR3 reads TGTGCCAGTCGGGACGGGCAAGAAAAAGGTGGCTACACCTTC.